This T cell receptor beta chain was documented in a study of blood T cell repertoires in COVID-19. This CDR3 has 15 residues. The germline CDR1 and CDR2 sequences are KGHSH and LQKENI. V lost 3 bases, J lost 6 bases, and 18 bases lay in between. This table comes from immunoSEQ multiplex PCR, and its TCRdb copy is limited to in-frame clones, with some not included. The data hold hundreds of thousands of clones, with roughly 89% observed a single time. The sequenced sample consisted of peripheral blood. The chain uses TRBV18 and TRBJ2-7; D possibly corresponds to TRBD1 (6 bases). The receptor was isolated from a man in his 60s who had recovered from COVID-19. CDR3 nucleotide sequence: TGTGCCAGCTCACCCACCAGGGGCGCACATTCCGAGCAGTACTTC. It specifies CASSPTRGAHSEQYF. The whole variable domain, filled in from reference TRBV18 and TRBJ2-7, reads NAGVMQNPRHLVRRRGQEARLRCSPMKGHSHVYWYRQLPEEGLKFMVYLQKENIIDESGMPKERFSAEFPKEGPSILRIQQVVRGDSAAYFCASSPTRGAHSEQYFGPGTRLTVT.